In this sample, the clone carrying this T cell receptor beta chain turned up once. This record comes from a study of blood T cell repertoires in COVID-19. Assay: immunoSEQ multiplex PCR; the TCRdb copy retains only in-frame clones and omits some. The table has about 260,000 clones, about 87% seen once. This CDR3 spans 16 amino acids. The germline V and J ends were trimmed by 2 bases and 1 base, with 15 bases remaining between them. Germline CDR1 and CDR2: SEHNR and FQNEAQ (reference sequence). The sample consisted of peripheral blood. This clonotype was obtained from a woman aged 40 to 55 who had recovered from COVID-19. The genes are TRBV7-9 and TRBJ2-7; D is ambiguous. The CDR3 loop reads CASSLPAGQPSYEQYF. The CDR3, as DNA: TGTGCCAGCAGCTTACCGGCAGGCCAACCTTCCTACGAGCAGTACTTC.